The 26 T cell receptor beta chains below all came from one sample that was sequenced in a study of CD8+CD57+ T cells in acquired aplastic anemia. Profiling that covered TCR beta VDJ and CDR3 relied on genomic DNA as its template. Each CDR3 protein is one row after TCRdb ran MiXCR on the reads. The table lists some 42,000 distinct CDR3 sequences, approximately 71% of them singletons. The sequenced sample was sorted CD4+, CD8+, or CD8+CD57+ T cells (not recorded which) from PBMCs. The receptors were gathered from a human donor in good health, serving as a control.

This clonotype occurred many times. This chain uses TRBV11-2 with TRBJ1-4, with D hard to call. V lost 1 base and J lost 6, with 9 bases in between. CDR1 is SGHAT, CDR2 FQNNGV, per germline. This CDR3 spans 14 amino acids. CDR3 DNA sequence: TGTGCCAGCAGCTTAGCGGGGATTGATGAAAAACTGTTTTTT. It encodes CASSLAGIDEKLFF.

This clonotype was seen many times. The chain employs TRBV5-4 and TRBJ2-2, with D uncertain. The germline V gene encodes CDR1 SGHNT and CDR2 YYREEE (reference sequence). The V end was cut by 4 bases, the J end by 1 base, with 8 bases between. This CDR3 comprises 14 residues. CDR3 sequence reads: CASSPERNTGELFF. CDR3 DNA: TGTGCCAGCAGCCCCGAGCGGAACACCGGGGAGCTGTTTTTT.

This sequence joins TRBV4-2 and TRBJ2-7; 9 nucleotides line up with TRBD1. The junction had 5 bases not matched to a gene; V was cut back by 4 bases and J by 1 base. This CDR3 spans 15 amino acids. Germline assignment: CDR1 LGHNA and CDR2 YNFKEQ. CDR3 amino acids: CASSPRDRESYEQYF. The CDR3, as DNA: TGTGCCAGCAGCCCCCGGGACAGGGAATCCTACGAGCAGTACTTC.

This clonotype was counted at least ten times. V gene TRBV9 combines with J gene TRBJ1-2; 7 bases agree with TRBD1. The germline V gene encodes CDR1 SGDLS and CDR2 YYNGEE. This CDR3 comprises 18 residues. The junction had 11 bases not matched to a gene; V was cut back by 0 bases and J by 0 bases. This chain's CDR3 is CASSVGDSYLPANYGYTF. In DNA, the CDR3 is TGTGCCAGCAGCGTAGGGGACAGCTACTTGCCTGCTAACTATGGCTACACCTTC.

This clonotype came up many times. The chain recombines TRBV6-2 or TRBV6-3 with TRBJ1-1; tentative D call: TRBD1 (5 bases). The CDR3 totals 12 residues. Germline values: CDR1 MNHEY, CDR2 SVGEGT. The V and J ends lost 5 bases and 6 bases respectively, with 10 bases between them. The CDR3 protein is CASSITGAEAFF. The CDR3 coding sequence is TGTGCCAGCAGTATTACAGGCGCTGAAGCTTTCTTT.

In the case of this clonotype: One end of the junction varies from germline; a read error may be responsible. The chain uses TRBV2 and TRBJ2-6, with unresolved D. Germline-derived CDR1 and CDR2 are SNHLY and FYNNEI. CDR3 length: 10 amino acids. The DNA for the CDR3 is TGTGCCAGCTACATGAACACTGAAGCTTTC. It yields the protein CASYMNTEAF.

The chain couples TRBV19 to TRBJ1-1; tentatively, D is TRBD1 (6 bases). This CDR3 comprises 15 residues. The V gene's germline CDR1 is LNHDA and CDR2 SQIVND (reference sequence). The germline V and J ends were trimmed by 3 bases and 6 bases, with 17 bases remaining between them. The CDR3 sequence is CASSMGNRVRAEAFF. The CDR3 DNA sequence: TGTGCCAGTAGTATGGGGAACAGGGTTAGAGCTGAAGCTTTCTTT.

This clonotype is judged medium-sized. V and J are TRBV19 and TRBJ2-7; D call uncertain. Germline V gene lookup returns CDR1 LNHDA and CDR2 SQIVND (reference sequence). The V gene lost 6 bases and the J gene lost 0 bases, with 9 bases spanning the gap. This CDR3 is built from 13 residues. CDR3 nucleotides: TGTGCCAGTAGCGTAAGAGGCTCCTACGAGCAGTACTTC. This sequence encodes CASSVRGSYEQYF.

This clonotype was counted many times. The chain carries TRBV28 and TRBJ1-5; no clear D. The CDR3 is 13 residues long. Germline assignment: CDR1 MDHEN and CDR2 SYDVKM. V gave up 6 bases and J gave up 2 bases, with 8 bases separating them. For the CDR3, the DNA is TGTGCCAGCAGCCCCTTAGGCAATCAGCCCCAGCATTTT. Translated, it gives CASSPLGNQPQHF.

In its sample, this clonotype was seen many times. The CDR3 nucleotides are TGTGCCAGCAGTTACTCGACAGTACAGCCCCAGCATTTT. It specifies CASSYSTVQPQHF. The rearrangement links TRBV6-2 or TRBV6-3 to TRBJ1-5; D might be TRBD1 (5 bases). Trimming took off 0 bases at V and 7 bases at J, with 7 bases between the two ends. This CDR3 region has 13 residues. Germline CDR1 is MNHEY and CDR2 is SVGEGT.

The chain uses TRBV10-3 and TRBJ2-5; 10 nucleotides agree with TRBD1. Germline assignment: CDR1 ENHRY and CDR2 SYGVKD. J was trimmed by 1 base and V by 6 bases; bases with no gene match: 5. The CDR3 runs 15 residues. CDR3 DNA: TGTGCCATCAGCCGGGACAGGGGCCTCCAAGAGACCCAGTACTTC. Residues: CAISRDRGLQETQYF.

The chain employs TRBV19 and TRBJ2-7, with 10 bases lining up with TRBD1. V was pared by 5 bases and J by 2 bases, with 9 bases of the junction left unmatched. Germline CDR1 LNHDA, CDR2 SQIVND (reference sequence). The CDR3 is 16 residues long. CDR3 nucleotides: TGTGCCAGTAGTGTTGGGACAGGGGTAGACCCCTACGAGCAGTACTTC. Encoded protein: CASSVGTGVDPYEQYF. The variable domain in full, completed from reference TRBV19 and TRBJ2-7, reads DGGITQSPKYLFRKEGQNVTLSCEQNLNHDAMYWYRQDPGQGLRLIYYSQIVNDFQKGDIAEGYSVSREKKESFPLTVTSAQKNPTAFYLCASSVGTGVDPYEQYFGPGTRLTVT.

In its sample, this clonotype ranks as medium-sized (0.01 to 0.1%). The chain uses TRBV9 and TRBJ1-6, with 8 bases fitting TRBD1. This CDR3 is built from 14 residues. Looked up from germline, CDR1 is SGDLS and CDR2 is YYNGEE. With 2 bases clipped from V and 9 bases from J, the junction kept 4 bases outside the gene matches. CDR3: CASSVSGGGSPLHF. The CDR3 DNA is TGTGCCAGCAGCGTCTCAGGGGGCGGTTCACCCCTCCACTTT.

This clonotype appeared once. This chain joins TRBV7-2 and TRBJ2-1; D gene ambiguous. V dropped 5 bases and J dropped 3 bases, with 8 bases sitting between them. CDR3 length: 13 amino acids. The germline V gene encodes CDR1 SGHTA and CDR2 FQGNSA. The CDR3 spells CASSLALYNEQFF. The CDR3 region has the DNA TGTGCCAGCAGCCTCGCCCTCTACAATGAGCAGTTCTTC.

This clonotype was seen once. V is TRBV10-3 and J is TRBJ2-5; 11 nucleotides match TRBD2. J lost 5 bases, V lost 4 bases, and 3 bases had no gene match. The CDR3 loop spans 14 amino acids. From germline, CDR1 is ENHRY and CDR2 SYGVKD. The CDR3 coding sequence is TGTGCCATCAGTGGACTAGCGGGGAAGGAGACCCAGTACTTC. This translates into CAISGLAGKETQYF.

The rearrangement joins TRBV24-1 to TRBJ1-3; D gene ambiguous. From germline, CDR1 is KGHDR and CDR2 SFDVKD. Trimming left V 5 bases short and J 2 bases short, with 0 bases between. The CDR3 totals 11 residues. The CDR3 loop is CATSAGNTIYF. The CDR3 coding sequence is TGTGCCACCAGTGCTGGAAACACCATATATTTT.

The chain employs TRBV29-1 and TRBJ1-2, with D perhaps TRBD1 (5 bases). Germline values: CDR1 SQVTM, CDR2 ANQGSEA. Trimming stripped 4 bases from V and 4 bases from J, with 7 bases between. This CDR3 has 11 residues. For the CDR3, the DNA is TGCAGCGTTGGGGGCATCTATGGCTACACCTTC. This encodes CSVGGIYGYTF.

In its sample, this clonotype ranks as medium-sized. The chain has TRBV5-6 and TRBJ2-7; D is perhaps TRBD1 (5 bases). V shed 3 bases and J shed 6 bases, with 10 bases lying between them. The CDR3 runs 12 residues. Germline V gene lookup returns CDR1 SGHDT and CDR2 YYEEEE. CDR3 loop: CASSWAGSEQYF. CDR3 in DNA: TGTGCCAGCAGCTGGGCAGGGTCCGAGCAGTACTTC.

The sample holds one count of this clonotype. The chain has TRBV19 and TRBJ1-1; D unresolved. The V and J ends lost 4 bases and 0 bases respectively, with 3 bases between them. This CDR3 comprises 12 residues. Germline V gene lookup returns CDR1 LNHDA and CDR2 SQIVND (reference sequence). CDR3 nucleotide sequence: TGTGCCAGTAGTAGTGTGAACACTGAAGCTTTCTTT. It specifies CASSSVNTEAFF.

The chain links TRBV7-2 to TRBJ1-6; no reliable D call. CDR1 and CDR2 from the germline V gene are SGHTA and FQGNSA. The CDR3 sequence is 14 residues long. Deletions cut 0 bases from V and 6 bases from J, with 6 bases between. Here the CDR3 DNA reads TGTGCCAGCAGCTTAGCGGTAATTAATTCACCCCTCCACTTT. It specifies CASSLAVINSPLHF.

This chain connects TRBV29-1 to TRBJ2-7; 9 bases match TRBD1. V lost 4 bases to trimming and J lost 0 bases; unmatched junction nucleotides: 4. Looked up from germline, CDR1 is SQVTM and CDR2 is ANQGSEA. The CDR3 consists of 14 residues. The CDR3 DNA follows: TGCAGCGTTGCCACAGGGGGCAGCTCCTACGAGCAGTACTTC. Its protein is CSVATGGSSYEQYF.

The V and J genes are TRBV5-6 and TRBJ1-4; 7 positions match TRBD1. Per the germline V gene, CDR1 is SGHDT and CDR2 is YYEEEE. Trimming removed 4 bases from V and 6 bases from J; junction bases left unmatched: 6. The CDR3 loop spans 14 amino acids. The CDR3 region has the DNA TGTGCCAGCAGCAAGACAGGGTATGATGAAAAACTGTTTTTT. The encoded protein is CASSKTGYDEKLFF.

The chain joins TRBV5-1 to TRBJ1-1; a weak D match, TRBD1 (5 bases). The CDR3 has 15 amino acids. V was clipped by 1 base and J by 0 bases, with 10 bases between them. Germline V gene lookup returns CDR1 SGHRS and CDR2 YFSETQ. The CDR3 DNA reads as TGCGCCAGCAGCTTGCAGGGCACGGTGAACACTGAAGCTTTCTTT. It yields the protein CASSLQGTVNTEAFF.

Written as DNA, the CDR3 is TGTGCCATCAGTGAGTCCGGCAGAAACACCATATATTTT. This encodes CAISESGRNTIYF. The rearrangement joins TRBV10-3 to TRBJ1-3; D not certain. Germline CDR1 is ENHRY and CDR2 is SYGVKD. The CDR3 has 13 amino acids. V lost 0 bases to trimming and J lost 5 bases, with 5 bases between them.

The rearrangement joins TRBV20-1 to TRBJ1-2, with D hard to call. Germline-derived CDR1 and CDR2 are DFQATT and SNEGSKA (reference sequence). The CDR3 totals 14 residues. CDR3 in amino acids: CSPVRGGTNYGYTF. For the CDR3, the DNA is TGCAGCCCTGTGCGGGGAGGTACTAACTATGGCTACACCTTC.

The gene calls are TRBV24-1 and TRBJ2-7; no clear D gene. CDR1 and CDR2 from the germline V gene are KGHDR and SFDVKD. The V gene lost 2 bases and the J gene lost 7 bases, with 14 bases spanning the gap. CDR3 length: 14 residues. The CDR3 reads CATSDWSSPSEQYF. In DNA, the CDR3 is TGTGCCACCAGTGATTGGAGCAGTCCCTCTGAGCAGTACTTC.